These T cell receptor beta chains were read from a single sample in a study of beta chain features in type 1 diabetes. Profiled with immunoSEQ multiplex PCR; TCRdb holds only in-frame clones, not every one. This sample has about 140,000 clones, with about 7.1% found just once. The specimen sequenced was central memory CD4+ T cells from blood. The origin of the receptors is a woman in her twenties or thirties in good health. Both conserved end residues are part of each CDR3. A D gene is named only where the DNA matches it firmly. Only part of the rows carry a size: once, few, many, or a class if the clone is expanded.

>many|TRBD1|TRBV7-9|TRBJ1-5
TGTGCCAGCAGCCCCGGGACAGGATATCAGCCCCAGCATTTT
CASSPGTGYQPQHF
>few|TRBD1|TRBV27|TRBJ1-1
TGTGCCAGCAGTCCCGGACAGGGAGGAGTCACTGAAGCTTTCTTT
CASSPGQGGVTEAFF
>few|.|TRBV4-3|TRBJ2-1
TGCGCCAGCAGCCTAGGGGGAGCCTGGTACAATGAGCAGTTCTTC
CASSLGGAWYNEQFF
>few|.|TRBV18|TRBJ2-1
TGTGCCAGCTCACCACGGCAGGATGAGCAGTTCTTC
CASSPRQDEQFF
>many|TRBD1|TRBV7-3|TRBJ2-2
TGTGCCAGCAGCCTACAGGGGGTCAACACCGGGGAGCTGTTTTTT
CASSLQGVNTGELFF
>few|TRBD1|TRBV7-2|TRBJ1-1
TGTGCCAGCAGCTACGACAGGGGAATGAACACTGAAGCTTTCTTT
CASSYDRGMNTEAFF
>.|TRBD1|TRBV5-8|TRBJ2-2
TGTGCCAGCATCCCGACAGGGGACACCGGGGAGCTGTTTTTT
CASIPTGDTGELFF
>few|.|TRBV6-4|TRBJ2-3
TGTGCCAGCAGTGACAACGGAGATACGCAGTATTTT
CASSDNGDTQYF
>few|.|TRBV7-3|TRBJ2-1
TGTGCCAGCAGCTTAGGGGGGGCAGATGAGCAGTTCTTC
CASSLGGADEQFF
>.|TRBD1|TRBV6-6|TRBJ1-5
TGTGCCAGCAGCACAACAGGGGGAACTCAGCCCCAGCATTTT
CASSTTGGTQPQHF
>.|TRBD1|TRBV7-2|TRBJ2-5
TGTGCCAGCAGCTTAGCGGTGGGGACAGGGCAAGAGACCCAGTACTTC
CASSLAVGTGQETQYF
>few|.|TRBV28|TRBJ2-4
TGTGCCAGCAGTTTCCAAGTAAACAGGGCACGAACGGACATTCAGTACTTC
CASSFQVNRARTDIQYF
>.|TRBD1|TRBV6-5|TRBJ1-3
TGTGCCAGCAGTTCCCCTCTCTCGGGACAGGGAAACACCATATATTTT
CASSSPLSGQGNTIYF
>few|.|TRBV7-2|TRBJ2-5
TGTGCCAGCAGCTTAGGTTCGCTAGCCGCAGAGACCCAGTACTTC
CASSLGSLAAETQYF
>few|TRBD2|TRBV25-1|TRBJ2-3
TGTGCCAGCAGTGAATTTGGGACTAGCATTCCCACAAATTTT
CASSEFGTSIPTNF
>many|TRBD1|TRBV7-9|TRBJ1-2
TGTGCCAGCAGCTTCGGACAGGGGGCAGACTATGGCTACACCTTC
CASSFGQGADYGYTF
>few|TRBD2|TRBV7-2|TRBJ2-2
TGTGCCAGCAGCCAAGCGACTAGCGGGAGAGGCGGGGAGCTGTTTTTT
CASSQATSGRGGELFF
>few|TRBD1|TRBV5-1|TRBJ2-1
TGCGCCAGCAGCCCGAGGGACAGTTACAATGAGCAGTTCTTC
CASSPRDSYNEQFF
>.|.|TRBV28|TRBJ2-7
TGTGCCAGCAGCCTTCTTTCGGGTTTTGACGAGCAGTACTTC
CASSLLSGFDEQYF
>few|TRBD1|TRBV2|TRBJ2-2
TGTGCCAGCAGTGTTGACAGGGTAGCGTACACCGGGGAGCTGTTTTTT
CASSVDRVAYTGELFF
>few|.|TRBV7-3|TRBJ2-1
TGTGCCAGCAGCTCCGAACATTTAGGACGGAGGACTGCCCCCAATGAGCAGTTCTTC
CASSSEHLGRRTAPNEQFF
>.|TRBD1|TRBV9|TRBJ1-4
TGTGCCAGCAGTTCCTTACCGGGACAGGGTGAAAAACTGTTTTTT
CASSSLPGQGEKLFF
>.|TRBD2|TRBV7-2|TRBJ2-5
TGTGCCAGCAGCTCCGGGACTAGCGCCCAAGAGACCCAGTACTTC
CASSSGTSAQETQYF
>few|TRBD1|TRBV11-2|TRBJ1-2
TGTGCCAGCAGCGTGGGACAGCTAGATGGCTACACCTTC
CASSVGQLDGYTF
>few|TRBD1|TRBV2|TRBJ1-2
TGTGCCAGCAGCCCGACAGGGAGGATGGATGGCTACACCTTC
CASSPTGRMDGYTF
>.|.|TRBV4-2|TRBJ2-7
TGTGCCAGCAGCCAAGATATCGGAGGAGGCGAGCAGTACTTC
CASSQDIGGGEQYF
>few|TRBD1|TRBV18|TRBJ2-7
TGTGCCAGCAGCGTAGGAAGTCGAGACAGGGGTCACGAGCAGTACTTC
CASSVGSRDRGHEQYF
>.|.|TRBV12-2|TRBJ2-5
TGTGCAAGTCGCTTAGAGACAGGGAATCAAGAGACCCAGTACTTC
CASRLETGNQETQYF